The source of this T cell receptor beta chain is a study of blood T cell repertoires in COVID-19 (dated by TCRdb to 2018 to 2021). Regarding the research as a whole: The collaborator samples originated in the United States, Italy and Spain and spanned the acute and convalescent phases of COVID-19. The material from the prospective study consisted of cDNA or gDNA derived from T cells, B-cell-depleted T cells, or PBMCs. Subjects who had been exposed to COVID-19, were actively infected with it, or had recovered from it provided the deeply sampled blood TCRbeta repertoires that made up the dataset. The repertoires were released in a freely available public database intended as a resource for research on the immune response to SARS-CoV-2. Samples came from the ongoing ImmuneRACE study (first 160 participants) plus 1,254 subjects from 6 global collaborators. The sample metadata nearly always contained a de-identified subject ID, COVID-19 status, age in years and sex. HLA class I and class II types, where available, came from metadata supplied by the sample provider rather than from assay-based typing.

Comment on this clone: What antigen it recognizes has not been identified. No much larger clonotype is one base removed from it; base qualities were not supplied.

Each collaborating institution followed its own protocols to collect whole blood in K2EDTA tubes. For TCRbeta analysis, collaborators shipped samples as frozen whole blood, isolated PBMCs, or DNA extracted from either of those sample types. The immunoSEQ Assay, a bias-controlled multiplex PCR, was used to amplify TCRbeta CDR3 regions from genomic DNA. The authors' pipeline ran thus. Nucleated cell counts per sample were estimated from amplification of reference gene primers within the assay. To quantify the absolute abundance of each unique TCRbeta CDR3 rearrangement, sequence reads were collapsed and filtered. Productive Simpson clonality was computed per sample as the square root of Simpson's diversity index over productive rearrangements. Sourced from immuneACCESS, this table was stored by TCRdb with only in-frame sequences that have V and J called. A share of the clones is absent; for the studies checked, an unresolved V gene accounts for under half, and the remainder has no known explanation. The V and J calls and the clone size are those of that table, but D and trimming were determined from the DNA. The sample includes a few hundred thousand clones, with about four fifths observed a single time. The ten largest make up around 1.2% of the sample.

Overall study outcomes, separate from this receptor: The amount of clinical and demographic metadata varied by source and participant and was provided uncurated.

The germline V end is reduced by 4 bases and the J end by 2 bases; junction bases left unmatched: 11. The CDR3 covers 16 residues, taking in both the cysteine and the phenylalanine. Only the CDR3 region is kept as DNA, spanning 48 bases read in frame from base 1. The germline V gene provides CDR1 SGHTS and CDR2 YDEGEE. The chain was built from TRBV5-8 and TRBJ1-2; 7 nucleotides in the junction match TRBD1. The sample consisted of peripheral blood. The receptor's source is a woman in her forties or fifties with acute or convalescent COVID-19. The sequenced DNA is TGTGCCAGCAGCCGGACCTCCTCGACAGGGAACTATGGCTACACCTTC. Protein translation: CASSRTSSTGNYGYTF.